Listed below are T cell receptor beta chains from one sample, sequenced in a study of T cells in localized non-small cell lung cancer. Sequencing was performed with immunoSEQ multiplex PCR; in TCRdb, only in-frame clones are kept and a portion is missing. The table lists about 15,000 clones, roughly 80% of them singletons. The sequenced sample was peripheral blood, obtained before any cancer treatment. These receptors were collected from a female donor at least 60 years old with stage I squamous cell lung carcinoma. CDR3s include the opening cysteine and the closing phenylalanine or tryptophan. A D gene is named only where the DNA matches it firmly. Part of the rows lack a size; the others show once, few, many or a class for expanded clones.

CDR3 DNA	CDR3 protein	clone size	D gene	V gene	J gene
TGTGCCAGCAGTGGCGAGACAAGGCAGCCCCAGCATTTT	CASSGETRQPQHF	NA	NA	TRBV6-1	TRBJ1-5
TGTGCCTGGAGTAATAGAGATACGCAGTATTTT	CAWSNRDTQYF	NA	NA	TRBV30	TRBJ2-3
TGCAGCGTCCAAAAGGGGCAGTTTCGGTGGAACACTGAAGCTTTCTTT	CSVQKGQFRWNTEAFF	NA	NA	TRBV29-1	TRBJ1-1
TGCGCCAGCAGCCTGCGAGGTGGGGGGCAGTACGAGCAGTACTTC	CASSLRGGGQYEQYF	NA	NA	TRBV5-1	TRBJ2-7
TGTGCCAGCAGCTTAGAGGACAGGGGCCCCTACGAGCAGTACTTC	CASSLEDRGPYEQYF	NA	TRBD1	TRBV11-2	TRBJ2-7
TGTGCCAGCAGCTCCAATAAGCCCAGCCCGAACACTGAAGCTTTCTTT	CASSSNKPSPNTEAFF	NA	NA	TRBV11-2	TRBJ1-1
TGTGCCACCAGCAGAGTCGGAGGACGGTTAAGTGAAAAACTGTTTTTT	CATSRVGGRLSEKLFF	once	NA	TRBV15	TRBJ1-4
TGTGCCAGCAGCCCGAATATTAACAGTAATCAGCCCCAGCATTTT	CASSPNINSNQPQHF	NA	NA	TRBV7-8	TRBJ1-5
TGTGCCTGGAGGGGGGACCGCGGCAATCAGCCCCAGCATTTT	CAWRGDRGNQPQHF	NA	NA	TRBV30	TRBJ1-5
TGTGCCAGCAGCTTAGTTCCGGGAGAGCAGTACTTC	CASSLVPGEQYF	NA	NA	TRBV7-9	TRBJ2-7
TGCGCCAGCAGGCGAGGGGACGTATTCCGACTCTCTGGGGCCAACGTCCTGACTTTC	CASRRGDVFRLSGANVLTF	once	NA	TRBV5-1	TRBJ2-6
TGTGCCAGCAGTGTCGAGACACGGCGAAGAGGCACTGAAGCTTTCTTT	CASSVETRRRGTEAFF	NA	NA	TRBV5-4	TRBJ1-1
TGTGCCTGGAGTGTATTAGTCGGGCACCAAGGGGAGCAGTACTTC	CAWSVLVGHQGEQYF	few	NA	TRBV30	TRBJ2-7
TGTGCCAGCAGCCCCCTCGCAACAGATACGCAGTATTTT	CASSPLATDTQYF	NA	NA	TRBV14	TRBJ2-3
TGTGCCAGCAGCTTAGAAGGGGGAGGAACAGATACGCAGTATTTT	CASSLEGGGTDTQYF	NA	NA	TRBV11-3	TRBJ2-3
TGCGCCAGCAGCTCCACGGGGGGCACATCCACCTACGAGCAGTACTTC	CASSSTGGTSTYEQYF	NA	NA	TRBV5-1	TRBJ2-7
TGTGCCAGCAGCTTTGACGGGGGCACAGATACGCAGTATTTT	CASSFDGGTDTQYF	NA	NA	TRBV7-2	TRBJ2-3
TGCAGCGTTACGACTGAGAACAATCAGCCCCAGCATTTT	CSVTTENNQPQHF	NA	NA	TRBV29-1	TRBJ1-5
TGCGCCAGCAGTGAGTCTGTAACGGGGAACTCACCCCTCCACTTT	CASSESVTGNSPLHF	NA	NA	TRBV10-1	TRBJ1-6
TGTGCCAGCAGCGTAGCCCCCCAGGGGGTCCCCCTCCACTTT	CASSVAPQGVPLHF	NA	TRBD1	TRBV9	TRBJ1-6
TGTGCCAGCAGCTTAGCGGACAGCTTAGGCTACACCTTC	CASSLADSLGYTF	NA	NA	TRBV7-2	TRBJ1-2
TGTGCCAGTTCCCGGGACAGGAGCTCCTACGAGCAGTACTTC	CASSRDRSSYEQYF	NA	TRBD1	TRBV2	TRBJ2-7
TGTGCCAGCAGCTTGGACAGGGGGCTTGGAAAACTGTTTTTT	CASSLDRGLGKLFF	NA	TRBD1	TRBV5-6	TRBJ1-4
TGTGCCAGCTCACCGGGGGGGGCTCGAGCTAATGAAAAACTGTTTTTT	CASSPGGARANEKLFF	NA	NA	TRBV18	TRBJ1-4
TGCGCCAGCAGCCCTAGACTAGCGGGGGCGAACACCGGGGAGCTGTTTTTT	CASSPRLAGANTGELFF	NA	TRBD2	TRBV4-3	TRBJ2-2
TGTGCCAGCAGCTTGGGACTAGCGGGGGGGCTTGGGGCCAACGTCCTGACTTTC	CASSLGLAGGLGANVLTF	NA	TRBD2	TRBV7-2	TRBJ2-6
TGTGCCAGCAGCCTGGGCTGGACAGGCAATCAGCCCCAGCATTTT	CASSLGWTGNQPQHF	NA	NA	TRBV5-4	TRBJ1-5
TGCGCCAGCAGCCCTGGGTTAAGGGATTCTAATGAAAAACTGTTTTTT	CASSPGLRDSNEKLFF	few	NA	TRBV5-1	TRBJ1-4
TGTGCCAGCAGCTTAGCGCGGGGGAACACTGAAGCTTTCTTT	CASSLARGNTEAFF	NA	NA	TRBV7-9	TRBJ1-1
TGTGCCAGCAGTTTGATGACAGGGACCGGGGAGCTGTTTTTT	CASSLMTGTGELFF	NA	TRBD1	TRBV27	TRBJ2-2
TGTGCCAGTAGCACAGACGGGGGACTGTTTTTT	CASSTDGGLFF	NA	NA	TRBV19	TRBJ1-4
TGTGCCAGCCTCGACAGGGCTGGAAACACCATATATTTT	CASLDRAGNTIYF	NA	TRBD1	TRBV6-5	TRBJ1-3
TGTGCCAGCTTGGGTATCGGGACAAGTAAGGAGCAATCCTACGAGCAGTACTTC	CASLGIGTSKEQSYEQYF	NA	NA	TRBV2	TRBJ2-7
TGTGCCAGCAGCCCTAAATGGGGGGGGGCTCCTGAAGCTTTCTTT	CASSPKWGGAPEAFF	NA	NA	TRBV14	TRBJ1-1
TGTGCCAGCAGCCCACCGGGGTATTACGAGCAGTACTTC	CASSPPGYYEQYF	NA	NA	TRBV14	TRBJ2-7
TGTGCCAGCAGCCAAGAACTAGGAGGATCCTACGAGCAGTACTTC	CASSQELGGSYEQYF	NA	NA	TRBV4-2	TRBJ2-7
TGCGCCAGCACCCAGGACAGGGGATTCGGCTACGAGCAGTACTTC	CASTQDRGFGYEQYF	NA	TRBD1	TRBV5-1	TRBJ2-7
TGCAGCGTAGGGGACAGTAGCTACAATGAGCAGTTCTTC	CSVGDSSYNEQFF	NA	TRBD1	TRBV29-1	TRBJ2-1
TGCGCCAGCAGCCAAGTTTGGGGCGACAGGGCTTCGGGAAACACCATATATTTT	CASSQVWGDRASGNTIYF	NA	TRBD1	TRBV4-3	TRBJ1-3
TGTGCCAGCAGCTTAGGGGACAGGAAGCAGTACTTC	CASSLGDRKQYF	NA	TRBD1	TRBV7-9	TRBJ2-7
TGTGCCATCAGTGACCAACGGGGAGGAAACACCATATATTTT	CAISDQRGGNTIYF	NA	NA	TRBV10-3	TRBJ1-3
TGCGCCAGCAGTCCGAGGTACGGCTACACCTTC	CASSPRYGYTF	NA	NA	TRBV10-1	TRBJ1-2
TGTGCCAGCAGCTTGGAAATTAAGACAGGGGGCTCTGGCTACACCTTC	CASSLEIKTGGSGYTF	NA	TRBD1	TRBV5-8	TRBJ1-2
TGTGCCAGCAGCGTAGAGGTCGGGATTGGGGAGCAGTTCTTC	CASSVEVGIGEQFF	once	NA	TRBV9	TRBJ2-1
TGTGCCAGCAGTATCCAGGGGGCGTTCGGCTACACCTTC	CASSIQGAFGYTF	NA	TRBD1	TRBV6-5	TRBJ1-2
TGTGCCAGCAGGAGGACAGGGGGAGAGGGGGGCTACACCTTC	CASRRTGGEGGYTF	NA	TRBD1	TRBV27	TRBJ1-2
TGTGCCAGCAGTATCCGGGACAGGGGAAGCGGGGAGCTGTTTTTT	CASSIRDRGSGELFF	NA	TRBD1	TRBV6-5	TRBJ2-2
TGTGCCAGCTCACCCATTGGACACTACGAGCAGTACTTC	CASSPIGHYEQYF	NA	NA	TRBV18	TRBJ2-7
TGCGCCAGCAGCCCCGGGACAGGGTCTGGCTCCTACGAGCAGTACTTC	CASSPGTGSGSYEQYF	few	TRBD1	TRBV5-1	TRBJ2-7
TGTGCCAGTAGTATGGCCGGGGATAACGGGCAGCCCCAGCATTTT	CASSMAGDNGQPQHF	NA	NA	TRBV19	TRBJ1-5
TGTGCTGGGGTGCGGACGGGGACAGCGGTTCCCGGGGAGCTGTTTTTT	CAGVRTGTAVPGELFF	NA	TRBD1	TRBV12-5	TRBJ2-2
TGCAGCGCTGGGGGGGGTGACTCAACTTATGGCTACACCTTC	CSAGGGDSTYGYTF	NA	NA	TRBV29-1	TRBJ1-2
TGCGCCAGCAGCTCAAGCCCCGGAGGCTACGAGCAGTACTTC	CASSSSPGGYEQYF	NA	NA	TRBV5-1	TRBJ2-7